The rows below give T cell receptor beta chains drawn from one sample of a study of shared clonotypes between healthy human individuals. TCRdb's table, derived via immunoSEQ multiplex PCR, lists solely in-frame clones and lacks some. The table lists nearly 1 million clones, roughly 72% of them singletons. Sequencing was done on a sample of memory CD4+ T cells sorted from blood. The source is a young man in good health. The conserved cysteine and the conserved F or W are not part of the CDR3 here. Each record gives: J gene, V gene, D gene, CDR3 protein. The D gene is left open where the match is weak.

>TRBJ2-2|TRBV5-4|TRBD1
ASSAGTDTGELF
>TRBJ2-3|TRBV29-1|TRBD2
SVEDPEGGRKDTQY
>TRBJ2-5|TRBV10-3|TRBD2
AISSWTSGETQY
>TRBJ2-7|TRBV2|-
ASRQDGNEQY
>TRBJ1-2|TRBV11-2|-
ASSLGGNGYT
>TRBJ2-7|TRBV6-5|-
ASSLRGVSHEQY
>TRBJ2-3|TRBV25-1|TRBD1
ASAIGGSTDTQY
>TRBJ2-7|TRBV7-9|-
ASSLVSLGEQY
>TRBJ1-4|TRBV30|-
AWSYGGRSNEKLF
>TRBJ2-3|TRBV28|TRBD1
ASRGQGWSDTQY
>TRBJ2-7|TRBV6-5|TRBD2
ASSFQREPSYEQY
>TRBJ2-5|TRBV5-1|TRBD2
ASSKGLAGLQETQY
>TRBJ1-6|TRBV2|-
ASGRVLSNSPLH
>TRBJ2-1|TRBV11-1|-
ASSLRLEQF
>TRBJ2-3|TRBV20-1|-
SARLDTQY
>TRBJ1-2|TRBV7-2|TRBD1
ASSPRQGGHYGYT
>TRBJ1-1|TRBV19|-
ASIGRDFFNSMNTEAF
>TRBJ2-3|TRBV27|TRBD1
ASSLTGGAQKTQY
>TRBJ1-6|TRBV5-4|-
ASSTDRMGPLH
>TRBJ1-2|TRBV28|-
ASSSPIGKGFYGYT
>TRBJ2-2|TRBV5-1|-
ASSTQGTSTGELF
>TRBJ2-6|TRBV2|-
ASDRALLGANVLT
>TRBJ1-6|TRBV9|TRBD1
ASSFRTGNSPLH
>TRBJ2-3|TRBV11-2|-
ASSLGSVKDTQY
>TRBJ1-2|TRBV5-6|-
ASSPDKRTNYGYT
>TRBJ1-5|TRBV2|-
ASSDTNQPQH
>TRBJ2-1|TRBV7-9|TRBD2
ASSKEAAGGGVEQF
>TRBJ1-2|TRBV6-5|TRBD1
ASSRGQGLGYT
>TRBJ2-3|TRBV7-2|TRBD2
ASSLWTGGPTDTQY